This TCR beta chain stems from a study of T cells in Graves' hyperthyroidism and ophthalmopathy (dated by TCRdb to between 2018 and 2021). Concerning the study at large: Peripheral blood samples were taken at the time of initial diagnosis, prior to any treatment. In about 6 Graves' hyperthyroidism patients, the study also compared T-cell repertoires from thyroid tissue with T-cell repertoires from blood. The 95 to 100 discovery patients were randomly split 7:3 into training and test sets. TCR Vbeta CDR3 sequencing of 135 peripheral blood samples (under 45 ophthalmopathy, 75 to 80 hyperthyroidism and roughly 17 progressor patients) is reported in the paper. To identify distinguishing TCR V-J signatures, a discovery cohort of 90 to 100 patients was used, comprising 43 with Graves' ophthalmopathy and 57 with stable Graves' hyperthyroidism. Following sampling, methimazole starting at 30 mg daily was given to hyperthyroidism patients, and high-dose intravenous methylprednisolone was given to ophthalmopathy patients. Prospective prediction of ophthalmopathy was tested in an independent validation cohort consisting of 18 hyperthyroidism patients and approximately 16 patients who later progressed to ophthalmopathy. On the study overall, not on this receptor specifically: Most expanded thyroid clonotypes (frequency above 0.001) were also detected in blood, a finding suggesting that blood repertoires may reflect thyroid immune responses. Ophthalmopathy was separated from stable hyperthyroidism by a 13 V-J signature model, with 85% to 90% sensitivity and about 81% specificity obtained in cross-validation and 80%/75% obtained in testing. In validation, the model predicted progression to ophthalmopathy a median of roughly 6.1 months before onset, with about 64% sensitivity and roughly 72% specificity. No statistical method was used to fix the sample size in advance, and group allocation was not hidden from the investigators.

Stable Graves' hyperthyroidism was defined as the absence of progression to ophthalmopathy over 18 months of follow-up. Hyperthyroidism patients were newly diagnosed, with disease duration under 2 months, and aged 18 to 65 years. The study excluded patients with uncontrolled infections, other autoimmune diseases, pregnancy or lactation. Diagnoses were based on clinical symptoms, serum thyroxine and TRAb, thyroid ultrasound and orbital computed tomography. PBMCs were separated from 10 ml of fresh peripheral blood using Ficoll-Paque density gradient centrifugation. Total RNA was extracted with Trizol reagent, and quality was checked on an Agilent 2100 Bioanalyzer. From the cysteine through the phenylalanine, the CDR3 covers 14 amino acids. Only the CDR3 DNA is retained, 42 bases long and in frame from the first base. From the germline V gene (reference sequence), CDR1 is DFQATT and CDR2 is SNEGSKA. The V and J ends are trimmed by 4 bases and 4 bases, leaving 13 bases between them.

Details on this clonotype: Its antigen target is currently unknown. No base-level quality is on record; no much larger clone is a single base apart.

Amplification of TCR beta CDR3 regions was carried out from RNA transcripts. A first-round RT-PCR of the TCR CDR3 used the HTBI primer set with the Qiagen OneStep RT-PCR kit. A second multiplex PCR round built the libraries, followed by size selection and purification. Paired-end sequencing of the libraries was performed with 100 bp reads on an Illumina HiSeq2000. As for the authors' bioinformatics: SOAPnuke was used to process the raw data, removing reads that contained adapters or uncalled bases, had a mean Phred below 15, or lacked an exact match to the constant primer or identifier. High-quality paired reads were merged using COPE v1.2.5, and each unique nucleotide sequence was defined as a clonotype. MiTCR v1.1 was used to align clonotypes to the IMGT TRBV, TRBD and TRBJ reference segments. The analysis included only V-J combinations with a frequency above 0.0001, which together covered around 99% of the repertoires. A TCS score was defined as the ratio between F50 (clonal expansion) and ExV (chaos), using BLOSUM62-based TCRdist between CDR3 peptides within each V-J. Welch's t-statistics and random forest reduced 450 to 600 V-J features to roughly 13, which were used in a naive Bayes classifier (R e1071). The public reads were run again by TCRdb, first through fastp at Q25 and then through MiXCR, and only productive beta chains were kept. CDR3 protein duplicates are merged, each entry listing the most common genes and DNA. TCRdb's processing, not the authors' own work, is the source of the V and J calls. The sample records a few hundred thousand distinct CDR3 sequences, around 14% of which are singletons. The ten largest clones add up to around 7.3% of the sample.

The clonotype comes from a woman younger than 45 with Graves' hyperthyroidism. The chain links TRBV20-1 with TRBJ2-2; the D segment cannot be called with confidence. Sequenced sample: blood. CDR3 reads: CSATPRSATGELFF. The DNA sequence is as follows: TGCAGTGCTACCCCACGATCGGCCACCGGGGAGCTGTTTTTT.